Below, 10 T cell receptor beta chains from the same sample are listed, as sequenced in a study of blood T cells in healthy people across ages. It was with a sample-barcoded 5' primer and a J-beta primer mix that a second PCR of about 7 to 12 cycles was run. TCRdb recomputed calls from the 5' RACE reads with MiXCR, one row per CDR3 protein. The sample gives around 1.5 million distinct CDR3 sequences, around 39% of which show up once; 7.9% is in the top ten. Sequencing was carried out using blood. All receptors come from a woman between 18 and 30 years old in good health.

This clonotype was seen more than once but under ten times. This chain connects TRBV18 to TRBJ2-1; no clear D gene. Germline assignment: CDR1 KGHSH and CDR2 LQKENI. CDR3 length equals 13 residues. The V end was cut by 3 bases, the J end by 8 bases, with 11 bases between. In nucleotides, the CDR3 is TGTGCCAGCTCACCCCACCCGGGCGATGAGCAGTTCTTC. Translation: CASSPHPGDEQFF.

CDR3 coding DNA: TGTGCCATCAGTGAGTATGGACAGAGCACAGATACGCAGTATTTT. Amino acid sequence: CAISEYGQSTDTQYF. The chain has TRBV10-3 and TRBJ2-3; weak D call: TRBD1 (6 bases). The CDR3 extends over 15 amino acids. The V end lost 1 base, the J end lost 0 bases, and 8 bases lay between the germline ends. CDR1 ENHRY and CDR2 SYGVKD come from the germline V gene.

The sample holds a few counts of this clonotype. This chain joins TRBV29-1 and TRBJ1-4; tentative D call: TRBD1 (5 bases). The CDR3 runs 12 residues. Germline-derived CDR1 and CDR2 are SQVTM and ANQGSEA. V was pared by 6 bases and J by 3 bases, with 8 bases between. This CDR3 is CSVGAANEKLFF. The CDR3, as DNA: TGCAGCGTCGGGGCAGCTAATGAAAAACTGTTTTTT. The entire variable domain, with the rest obtained from reference TRBV29-1 and TRBJ1-4, is as follows: SAVISQKPSRDICQRGTSLTIQCQVDSQVTMMFWYRQQPGQSLTLIATANQGSEATYESGFVIDKFPISRPNLTFSTLTVSNMSPEDSSIYLCSVGAANEKLFFGSGTQLSVL.

In its sample, this clonotype was seen a few times. The chain has TRBV21-1 and TRBJ2-7; the table's TRBD1 call for D was not verified on the DNA. TRBV21-1 is a recognized pseudogene. The CDR3 totals 14 residues. CDR3 loop: CASSIHDRGYEQYF. The CDR3 bases are TGTGCCAGCAGCATTCACGACAGGGGCTACGAGCAGTACTTC.

This clonotype was detected once. The rearrangement uses TRBV7-3 and TRBJ1-1; TRBD1 matches at 8 bases. Germline V lookup: CDR1 SGHTA, CDR2 FQGTGA. Trimming at V came to 5 bases and at J to 4 bases, leaving 6 bases not matched to a gene. This CDR3 is built from 14 residues. The CDR3 DNA reads TGTGCCAGCAGCCTCAAAGGACAGGGCACTGAAGCTTTCTTT. Translated: CASSLKGQGTEAFF.

This chain links TRBV6-1 with TRBJ2-1; 9 bases agree with TRBD2. From germline, CDR1 is MNHNS and CDR2 SASEGT. The V and J ends lost 5 bases and 6 bases, in that order; junction bases with no gene match: 8. This CDR3 spans 15 amino acids. The CDR3 nucleotides read TGTGCCAGCAGTAAAGGGACTAGCCTGGGCAATGAGCAGTTCTTC. It translates to CASSKGTSLGNEQFF.

The rearrangement uses TRBV10-3 and TRBJ1-1; D not resolved. The CDR3 covers 16 residues. CDR1 is ENHRY, CDR2 SYGVKD, per germline. Trimming took off 3 bases at V and 6 bases at J, with 20 bases between the two ends. CDR3 protein: CAISDLSWQVHPEAFF. CDR3 DNA sequence: TGTGCCATCAGTGATTTATCTTGGCAGGTTCACCCTGAAGCTTTCTTT.

The DNA of the CDR3 is TGTGCCAGCAGCGGCGGGACTAGCGCGACTAGCACAGATACGCAGTATTTT. Its protein is CASSGGTSATSTDTQYF. This chain links TRBV9 with TRBJ2-3; 10 positions match TRBD2. CDR1 SGDLS and CDR2 YYNGEE come from the germline V gene. Unmatched junction bases numbered 7, after V lost 3 bases and J lost 0 bases. CDR3 length: 17 residues.

The V call is TRBV25-1, the J call TRBJ2-4; no clear D gene. The CDR3 contains 16 residues. Germline lookup yields CDR1 MGHDK and CDR2 SYGVNS. Trimming removed 7 bases from V and 1 base from J, with 17 bases in between. For the CDR3, the DNA is TGTGCCAGCATCTTTTCAGTGATCGGTGCCAAAAACATTCAGTACTTC. It codes for CASIFSVIGAKNIQYF.

V usage is TRBV7-2 and J usage is TRBJ2-1; D is perhaps TRBD1 or TRBD2 (6 bases each). In germline, CDR1 is SGHTA, CDR2 FQGNSA. The germline V and J ends were trimmed by 5 bases and 0 bases, with 11 bases remaining between them. This CDR3 contains 15 residues. For the CDR3, the DNA is TGTGCCAGCAGCCGGAAGGGGGGCTCCTACAATGAGCAGTTCTTC. Protein sequence: CASSRKGGSYNEQFF.